This T cell receptor beta chain was identified during a study of PD-L1 blockade in urothelial cancer. V lost 4 bases and J 2 bases, leaving 10 bases between the germline ends. Germline values: CDR1 MDHEN, CDR2 SYDVKM. The CDR3 spans 14 residues. Clones were read by immunoSEQ multiplex PCR, and TCRdb kept only the in-frame ones, dropping some. The sample has 40,000 to 55,000 clones, about 87% seen once. Sequencing used PBMCs, obtained around atezolizumab (anti-PD-L1) treatment. The receptor's source is a man in his forties or fifties with urothelial cancer. V usage is TRBV28 and J usage is TRBJ2-3; D is unresolved. DNA of the CDR3: TGTGCCAGCAGTTCCCCCGGGTTCACAGATACGCAGTATTTT. Amino acid sequence: CASSSPGFTDTQYF. Combining the CDR3 with reference TRBV28 and TRBJ2-3 gives the whole variable domain DVKVTQSSRYLVKRTGEKVFLECVQDMDHENMFWYRQDPGLGLRLIYFSYDVKMKEKGDIPEGYSVSREKKERFSLILESASTNQTSMYLCASSSPGFTDTQYFGPGTRLTVL.